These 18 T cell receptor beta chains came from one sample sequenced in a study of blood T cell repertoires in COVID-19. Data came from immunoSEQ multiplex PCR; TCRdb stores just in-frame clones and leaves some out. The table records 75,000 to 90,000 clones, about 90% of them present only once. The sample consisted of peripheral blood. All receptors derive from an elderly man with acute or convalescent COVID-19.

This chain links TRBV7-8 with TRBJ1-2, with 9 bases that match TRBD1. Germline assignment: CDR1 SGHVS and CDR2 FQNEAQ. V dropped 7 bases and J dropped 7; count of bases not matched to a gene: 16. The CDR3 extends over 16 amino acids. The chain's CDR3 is CASMSLGGQGPSGYTF. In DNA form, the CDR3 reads TGTGCCAGCATGAGTCTCGGGGGACAGGGTCCTTCTGGCTACACCTTC.

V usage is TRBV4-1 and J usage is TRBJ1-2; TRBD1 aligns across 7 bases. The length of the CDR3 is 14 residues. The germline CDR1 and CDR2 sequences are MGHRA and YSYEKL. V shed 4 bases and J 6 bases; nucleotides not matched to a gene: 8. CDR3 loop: CASSLGTVPHGYTF. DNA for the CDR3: TGCGCCAGCAGCCTCGGGACAGTTCCTCATGGCTACACCTTC.

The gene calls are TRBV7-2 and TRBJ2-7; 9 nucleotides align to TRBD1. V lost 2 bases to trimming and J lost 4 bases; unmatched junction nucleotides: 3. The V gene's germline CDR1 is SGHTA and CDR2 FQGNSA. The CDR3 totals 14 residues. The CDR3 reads CASSLFGQGYEQYF. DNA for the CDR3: TGTGCCAGCAGCTTATTCGGACAGGGGTACGAGCAGTACTTC.

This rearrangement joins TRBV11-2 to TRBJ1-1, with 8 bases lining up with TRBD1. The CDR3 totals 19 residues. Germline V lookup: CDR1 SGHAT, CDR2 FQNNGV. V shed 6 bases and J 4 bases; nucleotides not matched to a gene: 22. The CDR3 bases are TGTGCCAGCAGTTTCTCAGTGGGCAGGACAGGGAGGATGGGCACTGAAGCTTTCTTT. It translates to CASSFSVGRTGRMGTEAFF.

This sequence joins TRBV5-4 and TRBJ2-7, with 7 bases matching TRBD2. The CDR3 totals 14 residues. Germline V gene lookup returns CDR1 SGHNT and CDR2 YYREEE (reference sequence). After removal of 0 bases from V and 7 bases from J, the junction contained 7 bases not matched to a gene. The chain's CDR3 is CASSLAGTTGEQYF. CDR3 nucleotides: TGTGCCAGCAGCTTGGCTGGGACTACCGGTGAGCAGTACTTC.

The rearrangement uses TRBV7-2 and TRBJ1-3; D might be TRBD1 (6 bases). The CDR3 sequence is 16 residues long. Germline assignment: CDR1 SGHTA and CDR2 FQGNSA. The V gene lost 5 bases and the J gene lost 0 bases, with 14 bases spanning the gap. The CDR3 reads CASSQNQGSSGNTIYF. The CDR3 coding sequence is TGTGCCAGCAGCCAAAATCAGGGGAGCTCTGGAAACACCATATATTTT.

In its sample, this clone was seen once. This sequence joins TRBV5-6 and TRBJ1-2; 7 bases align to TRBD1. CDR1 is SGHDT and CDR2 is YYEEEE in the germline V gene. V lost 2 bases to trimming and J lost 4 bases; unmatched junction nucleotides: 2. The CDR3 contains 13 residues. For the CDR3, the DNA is TGTGCCAGCAGCTTTCAGGGGGGCTATGGCTACACCTTC. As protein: CASSFQGGYGYTF.

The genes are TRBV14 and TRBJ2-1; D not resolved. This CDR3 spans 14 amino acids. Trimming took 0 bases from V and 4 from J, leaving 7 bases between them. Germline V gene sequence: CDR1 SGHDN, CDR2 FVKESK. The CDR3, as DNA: TGTGCCAGCAGCCAAGATCTTCGGTACAATGAGCAGTTCTTC. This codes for CASSQDLRYNEQFF.

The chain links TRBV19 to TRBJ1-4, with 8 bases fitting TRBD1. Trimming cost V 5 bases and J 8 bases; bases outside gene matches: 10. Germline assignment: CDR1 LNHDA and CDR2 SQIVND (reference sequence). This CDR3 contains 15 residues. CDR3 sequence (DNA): TGTGCCAGTAGTCTAGGACAGGGAGAGGCGGAAAAACTGTTTTTT. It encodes CASSLGQGEAEKLFF.

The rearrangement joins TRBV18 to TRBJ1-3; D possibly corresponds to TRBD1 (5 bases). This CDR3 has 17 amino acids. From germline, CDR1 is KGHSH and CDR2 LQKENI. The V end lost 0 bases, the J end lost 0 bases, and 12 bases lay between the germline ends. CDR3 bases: TGTGCCAGCTCACCACCACAGGTCTTAGACTCTGGAAACACCATATATTTT. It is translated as CASSPPQVLDSGNTIYF.

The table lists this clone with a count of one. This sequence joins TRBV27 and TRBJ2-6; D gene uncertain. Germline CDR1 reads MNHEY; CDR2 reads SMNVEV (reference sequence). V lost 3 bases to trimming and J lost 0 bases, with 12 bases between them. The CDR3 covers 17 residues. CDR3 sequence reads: CASSFGTSSSGANVLTF. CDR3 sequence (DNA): TGTGCCAGCAGTTTCGGTACGTCGAGCTCTGGGGCCAACGTCCTGACTTTC.

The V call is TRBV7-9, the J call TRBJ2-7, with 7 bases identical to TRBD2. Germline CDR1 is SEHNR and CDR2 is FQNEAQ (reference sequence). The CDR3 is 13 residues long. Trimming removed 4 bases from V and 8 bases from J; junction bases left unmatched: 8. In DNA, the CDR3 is TGTGCCAGCAGCTCCGCGGGAGTTGAAAAGCAGTACTTC. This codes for CASSSAGVEKQYF.

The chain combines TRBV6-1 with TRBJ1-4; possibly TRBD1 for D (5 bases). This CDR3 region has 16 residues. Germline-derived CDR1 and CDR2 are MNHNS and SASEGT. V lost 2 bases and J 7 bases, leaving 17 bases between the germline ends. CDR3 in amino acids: CASSERRGSASEKLFF. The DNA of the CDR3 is TGTGCCAGCAGTGAAAGGAGGGGTTCAGCATCTGAAAAACTGTTTTTT.

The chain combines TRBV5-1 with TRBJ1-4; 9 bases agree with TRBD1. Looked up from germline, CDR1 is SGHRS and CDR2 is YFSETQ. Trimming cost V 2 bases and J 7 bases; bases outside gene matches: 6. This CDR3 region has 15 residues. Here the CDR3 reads CASSFTGGGSEKLFF. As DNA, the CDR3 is TGCGCCAGCAGCTTTACAGGGGGCGGGAGTGAAAAACTGTTTTTT.

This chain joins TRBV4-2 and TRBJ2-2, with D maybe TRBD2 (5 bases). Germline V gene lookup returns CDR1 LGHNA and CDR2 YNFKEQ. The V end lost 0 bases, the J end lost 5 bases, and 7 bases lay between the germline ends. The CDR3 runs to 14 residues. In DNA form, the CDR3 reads TGTGCCAGCAGCCAAGATCGGGGTACCGGGGAGCTGTTTTTT. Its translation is CASSQDRGTGELFF.

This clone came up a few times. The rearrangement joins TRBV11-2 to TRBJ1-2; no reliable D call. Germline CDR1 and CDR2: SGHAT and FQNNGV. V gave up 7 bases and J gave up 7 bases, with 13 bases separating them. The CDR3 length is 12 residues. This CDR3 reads CASTRVEGGYTF. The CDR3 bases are TGTGCCAGCACCCGGGTAGAGGGTGGCTACACCTTC.

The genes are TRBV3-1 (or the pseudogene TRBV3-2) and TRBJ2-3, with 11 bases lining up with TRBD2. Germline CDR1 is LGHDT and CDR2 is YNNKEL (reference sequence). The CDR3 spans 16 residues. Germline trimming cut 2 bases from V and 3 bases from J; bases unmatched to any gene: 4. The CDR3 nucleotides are TGTGCCAGCAGCCAAACTAGCGGGGGAGGGACAGATACGCAGTATTTT. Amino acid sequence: CASSQTSGGGTDTQYF.

CDR3 loop: CASRGQVTSYEQYF. Here the CDR3 DNA reads TGTGCCAGCAGAGGACAGGTGACTTCCTACGAGCAGTACTTC. This sequence joins TRBV6-5 and TRBJ2-7; TRBD1 matches at 7 bases. The germline V gene has CDR1 MNHEY and CDR2 SVGAGI. Trimming cost V 6 bases and J 1 base; bases outside gene matches: 6. The CDR3 consists of 14 residues.